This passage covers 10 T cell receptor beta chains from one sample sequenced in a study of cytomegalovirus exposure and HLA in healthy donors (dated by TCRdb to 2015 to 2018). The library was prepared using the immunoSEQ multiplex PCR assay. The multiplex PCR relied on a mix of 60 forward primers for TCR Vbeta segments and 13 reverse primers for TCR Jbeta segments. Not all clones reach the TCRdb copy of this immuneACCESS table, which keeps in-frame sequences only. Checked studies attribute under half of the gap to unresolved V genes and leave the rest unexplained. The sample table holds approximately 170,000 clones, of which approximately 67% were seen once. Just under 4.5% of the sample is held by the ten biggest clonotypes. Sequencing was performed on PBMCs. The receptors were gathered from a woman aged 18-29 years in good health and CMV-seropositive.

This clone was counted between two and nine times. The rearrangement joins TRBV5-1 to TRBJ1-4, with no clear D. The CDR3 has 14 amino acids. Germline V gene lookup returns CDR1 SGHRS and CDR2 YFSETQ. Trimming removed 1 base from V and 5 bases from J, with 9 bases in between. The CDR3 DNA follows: TGCGCCAGCAGCTTGTCCGGAGGGAATGAAAAACTGTTTTTT. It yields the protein CASSLSGGNEKLFF. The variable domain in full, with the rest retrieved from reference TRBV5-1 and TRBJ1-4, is KAGVTQTPRYLIKTRGQQVTLSCSPISGHRSVSWYQQTPGQGLQFLFEYFSETQRNKGNFPGRFSGRQFSNSRSEMNVSTLELGDSALYLCASSLSGGNEKLFFGSGTQLSVL.

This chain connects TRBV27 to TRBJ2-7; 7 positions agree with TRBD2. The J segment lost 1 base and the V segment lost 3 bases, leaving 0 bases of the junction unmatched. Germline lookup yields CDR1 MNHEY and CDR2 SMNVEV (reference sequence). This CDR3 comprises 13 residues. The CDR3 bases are TGTGCCAGCAGTTTGGGGGGGTCCTACGAGCAGTACTTC. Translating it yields CASSLGGSYEQYF.

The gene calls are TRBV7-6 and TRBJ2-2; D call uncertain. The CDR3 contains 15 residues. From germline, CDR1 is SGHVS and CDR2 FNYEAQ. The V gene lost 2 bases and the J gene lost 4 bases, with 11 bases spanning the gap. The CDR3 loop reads CASSLNWAGTGELFF. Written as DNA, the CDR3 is TGTGCCAGCAGCTTAAATTGGGCCGGCACCGGGGAGCTGTTTTTT.

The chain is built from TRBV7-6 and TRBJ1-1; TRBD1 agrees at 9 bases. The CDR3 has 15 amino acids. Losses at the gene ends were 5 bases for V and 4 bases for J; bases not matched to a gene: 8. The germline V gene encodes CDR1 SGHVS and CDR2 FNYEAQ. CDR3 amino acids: CASSLETGGVTEAFF. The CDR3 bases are TGTGCCAGCAGCCTAGAGACAGGGGGGGTCACTGAAGCTTTCTTT.

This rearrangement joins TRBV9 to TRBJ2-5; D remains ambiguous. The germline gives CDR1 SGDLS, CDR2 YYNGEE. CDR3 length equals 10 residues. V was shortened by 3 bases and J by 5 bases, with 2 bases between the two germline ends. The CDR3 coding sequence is TGTGCCAGCAGCGCGGAGACCCAGTACTTC. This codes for CASSAETQYF.

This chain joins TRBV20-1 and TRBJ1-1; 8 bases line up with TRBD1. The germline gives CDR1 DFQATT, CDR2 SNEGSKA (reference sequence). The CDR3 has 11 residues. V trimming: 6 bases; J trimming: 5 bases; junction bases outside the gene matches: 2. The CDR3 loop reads CSADRETEAFF. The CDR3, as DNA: TGCAGTGCGGACAGGGAGACTGAAGCTTTCTTT.

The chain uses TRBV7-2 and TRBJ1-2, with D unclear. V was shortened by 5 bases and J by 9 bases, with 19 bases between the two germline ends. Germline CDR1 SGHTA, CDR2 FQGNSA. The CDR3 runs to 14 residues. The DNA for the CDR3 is TGTGCCAGCAGCGCCGGGAGCATGATATGGAGCTACACCTTC. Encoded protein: CASSAGSMIWSYTF.

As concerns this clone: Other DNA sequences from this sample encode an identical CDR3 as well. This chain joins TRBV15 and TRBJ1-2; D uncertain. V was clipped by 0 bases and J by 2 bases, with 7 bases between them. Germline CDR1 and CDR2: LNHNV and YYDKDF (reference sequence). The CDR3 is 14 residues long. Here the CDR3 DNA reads TGTGCCACCAGCAGAGATCGTGGCAACTATGGCTACACCTTC. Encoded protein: CATSRDRGNYGYTF.

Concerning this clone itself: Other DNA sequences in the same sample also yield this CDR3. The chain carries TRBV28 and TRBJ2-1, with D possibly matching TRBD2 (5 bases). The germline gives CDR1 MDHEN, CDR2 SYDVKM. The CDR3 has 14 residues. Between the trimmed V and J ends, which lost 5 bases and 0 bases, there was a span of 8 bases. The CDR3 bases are TGTGCCAGCAGTAGCGGTTCCTCCTACAATGAGCAGTTCTTC. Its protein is CASSSGSSYNEQFF.

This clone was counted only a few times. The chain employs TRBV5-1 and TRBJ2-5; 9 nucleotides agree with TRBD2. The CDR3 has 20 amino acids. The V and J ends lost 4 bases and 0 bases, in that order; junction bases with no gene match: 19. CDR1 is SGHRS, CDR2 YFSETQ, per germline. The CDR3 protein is CASSPRSQSSAGGHQETQYF. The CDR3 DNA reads TGCGCCAGCAGCCCCCGCAGCCAATCGTCGGCGGGGGGGCACCAAGAGACCCAGTACTTC. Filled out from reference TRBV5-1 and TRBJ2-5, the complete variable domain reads KAGVTQTPRYLIKTRGQQVTLSCSPISGHRSVSWYQQTPGQGLQFLFEYFSETQRNKGNFPGRFSGRQFSNSRSEMNVSTLELGDSALYLCASSPRSQSSAGGHQETQYFGPGTRLLVL.